This passage covers 12 T cell receptor beta chains from one sample sequenced in a study of cytomegalovirus exposure and HLA in healthy donors. Vbeta (60) and Jbeta (13) primers were used in the PCR. Using immunoSEQ multiplex PCR, the repertoire was profiled, and TCRdb retains in-frame clones only, with some absent. The repertoire has 200,000 to 300,000 clones, roughly 86% of them found once; the top ten carry roughly 2%. Sequencing was done on a sample of PBMCs. Source of these receptors: a woman aged 40 to 55 in good health and CMV-seropositive.

V is TRBV4-2 and J is TRBJ2-3; D is undetermined. The CDR3 is 14 residues long. Looked up from germline, CDR1 is LGHNA and CDR2 is YNFKEQ. V was trimmed by 0 bases and J by 0 bases, leaving 4 bases between them. The CDR3 reads CASSQDRSTDTQYF. CDR3 nucleotides: TGTGCCAGCAGCCAAGACAGGAGCACAGATACGCAGTATTTT.

The chain has TRBV6-1 and TRBJ2-1; 11 bases match TRBD1. Germline CDR1 MNHNS, CDR2 SASEGT. CDR3 length: 17 amino acids. V was clipped by 3 bases and J by 8 bases; unmatched bases: 12. The CDR3 DNA reads as TGTGCCAGCAGTGATCGGTGGAGGACAGGGGGCGGGGATGAGCAGTTCTTC. It translates to CASSDRWRTGGGDEQFF.

The chain recombines TRBV11-2 with TRBJ2-1; 13 nucleotides agree with TRBD2. V shed 5 bases, J shed 7 bases, and the junction held 8 bases outside the gene matches. The CDR3 contains 16 residues. Looked up from germline, CDR1 is SGHAT and CDR2 is FQNNGV. The DNA for the CDR3 is TGTGCCAGCAGCAAACGGACTAGCGGGAGTGGAAATGAGCAGTTCTTC. Amino acids: CASSKRTSGSGNEQFF. The whole variable domain, filled in from reference TRBV11-2 and TRBJ2-1, reads EAGVAQSPRYKIIEKRQSVAFWCNPISGHATLYWYQQILGQGPKLLIQFQNNGVVDDSQLPKDRFSAERLKGVDSTLKIQPAKLEDSAVYLCASSKRTSGSGNEQFFGPGTRLTVL.

The V call is TRBV4-2, the J call TRBJ2-3; D remains ambiguous. Germline loops: CDR1 LGHNA, CDR2 YNFKEQ. Trimming pared 0 bases from V and 3 bases from J, leaving 10 bases between. The CDR3 sequence is 15 residues long. The CDR3 reads CASSQETGRTDTQYF. The CDR3 DNA reads TGTGCCAGCAGCCAAGAAACCGGTAGAACAGATACGCAGTATTTT.

V usage is TRBV11-2 and J usage is TRBJ2-7; 8 nucleotides align to TRBD1. Germline values: CDR1 SGHAT, CDR2 FQNNGV. There are 15 residues in the CDR3. V dropped 1 base and J dropped 2; count of bases not matched to a gene: 4. The CDR3 here is CASSLVHRGTYEQYF. The CDR3 nucleotides read TGTGCCAGCAGCTTAGTGCACAGGGGGACCTACGAGCAGTACTTC.

This chain links TRBV5-1 with TRBJ2-1; TRBD2 agrees at 14 bases. The CDR3 contains 19 residues. Germline V gene data show CDR1 as SGHRS and CDR2 as YFSETQ. Trimming removed 2 bases from V and 9 bases from J; junction bases left unmatched: 16. The CDR3 here is CASSFPPGLAGVRGSEQFF. CDR3 in DNA: TGCGCCAGCAGCTTCCCTCCGGGACTAGCGGGAGTCCGAGGTAGTGAGCAGTTCTTC.

The chain uses TRBV6-6 and TRBJ1-2; the D gene is possibly TRBD1 (6 bases). This CDR3 contains 15 residues. V lost 6 bases and J 0 bases, leaving 14 bases between the germline ends. Per the germline V gene, CDR1 is MNHNY and CDR2 is SVGAGI (reference sequence). As DNA, the CDR3 is TGTGCCAGCAGGGACCGGGACATATCTAACTATGGCTACACCTTC. As protein: CASRDRDISNYGYTF.

The CDR3 nucleotides read TGCGCCAGCAGTCATAGCCAGGGGGCGTCTCTTCCCTACAATGAGCAGTTCTTC. This translates into CASSHSQGASLPYNEQFF. This sequence joins TRBV23-1 and TRBJ2-1; TRBD1 matches at 8 bases. TRBV23-1 is marked as an open reading frame, function uncertain. CDR3 length: 18 residues. J was trimmed by 2 bases and V by 3 bases; bases with no gene match: 12.

Only one count was recorded for this clone. Relative to the germline gene, one junction end is altered; a read error may explain this. CDR3 region: CASSLEGRGGNEQFF. The CDR3 bases are TGTGCTAGCAGCTTAGAGGGCCGAGGGGGCAATGAGCAGTTCTTC. V and J are TRBV7-7 and TRBJ2-1; D possibly corresponds to TRBD1 (6 bases). The length of the CDR3 is 15 residues. Germline V gives CDR1 SSHAT, CDR2 FNYEAQ (reference sequence).

The V gene is TRBV7-2, the J gene TRBJ2-7, with TRBD1 matching 8 bases. Germline V lookup: CDR1 SGHTA, CDR2 FQGNSA. CDR3 size: 15 residues. The J segment lost 5 bases and the V segment lost 1 base, leaving 7 bases of the junction unmatched. The CDR3 coding sequence is TGTGCCAGCAGCTTAGTGCTCTCAGGGGGCCACGAGCAGTACTTC. The encoded protein is CASSLVLSGGHEQYF.

This clone was observed once. The chain uses TRBV18 and TRBJ1-1, with 7 bases that match TRBD1. The CDR3 contains 13 residues. Losses at the gene ends were 0 bases for V and 9 bases for J; bases not matched to a gene: 4. Germline V CDR1 and CDR2: KGHSH, LQKENI. CDR3: CASSPPPQGQAFF. CDR3 bases: TGTGCCAGCTCACCACCCCCACAGGGGCAAGCTTTCTTT. The full variable domain, in which reference TRBV18 and TRBJ1-1 provide the parts outside the CDR3, is NAGVMQNPRHLVRRRGQEARLRCSPMKGHSHVYWYRQLPEEGLKFMVYLQKENIIDESGMPKERFSAEFPKEGPSILRIQQVVRGDSAAYFCASSPPPQGQAFFGQGTRLTVV.

This chain uses TRBV19 with TRBJ2-4, with TRBD1 matching over 8 bases. V lost 7 bases to trimming and J lost 4 bases; unmatched junction nucleotides: 3. The CDR3 is 13 amino acids. Per the germline V gene, CDR1 is LNHDA and CDR2 is SQIVND (reference sequence). CDR3 nucleotide sequence: TGTGCCAGTAACGGACAGGGAAAAAACATTCAGTACTTC. Protein sequence: CASNGQGKNIQYF. The variable domain in full, with the rest retrieved from reference TRBV19 and TRBJ2-4, is DGGITQSPKYLFRKEGQNVTLSCEQNLNHDAMYWYRQDPGQGLRLIYYSQIVNDFQKGDIAEGYSVSREKKESFPLTVTSAQKNPTAFYLCASNGQGKNIQYFGAGTRLSVL.